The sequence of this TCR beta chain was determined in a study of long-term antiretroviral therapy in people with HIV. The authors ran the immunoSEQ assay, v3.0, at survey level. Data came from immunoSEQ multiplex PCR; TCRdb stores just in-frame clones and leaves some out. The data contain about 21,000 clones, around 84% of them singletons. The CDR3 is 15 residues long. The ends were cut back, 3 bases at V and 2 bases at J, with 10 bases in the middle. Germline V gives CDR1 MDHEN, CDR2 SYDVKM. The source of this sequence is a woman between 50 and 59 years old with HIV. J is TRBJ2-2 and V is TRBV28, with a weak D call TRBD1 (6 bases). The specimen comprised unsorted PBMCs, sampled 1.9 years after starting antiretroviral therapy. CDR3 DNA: TGTGCCAGCAGTTTGGTAGGGGGTAACACCGGGGAGCTGTTTTTT. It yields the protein CASSLVGGNTGELFF.